Below, 25 T cell receptor beta chains from the same sample are listed, as sequenced in a study of T cells after yellow fever vaccination. TCRdb re-called the 5' RACE reads with MiXCR, one entry per CDR3 protein. The repertoire holds 250,000 or so distinct CDR3 sequences, with roughly 3.5% as singletons. The sequencing here drew on PBMCs, taken 15 days after the yellow fever booster vaccination. Source of these receptors: a man aged 18-30 years who received the YFV17D yellow fever vaccine.

At least ten counts were recorded for this clonotype. This chain joins TRBV20-1 and TRBJ1-6; D ambiguous. This CDR3 has 14 amino acids. V gave up 1 base and J gave up 7 bases, with 11 bases separating them. The germline V gene has CDR1 DFQATT and CDR2 SNEGSKA (reference sequence). The CDR3, as DNA: TGCAGTGCTAGAGGGGCAGCTAACAATTCACCCCTCCACTTT. As protein: CSARGAANNSPLHF.

This clonotype was seen ten or more times. This CDR3 is CASSSETRGLLHF. CDR3 DNA sequence: TGCGCCAGCAGCTCGGAAACCAGGGGACTCCTCCACTTT. This rearrangement joins TRBV5-1 to TRBJ1-6; D possibly corresponds to TRBD1 (6 bases). The V end was cut by 3 bases, the J end by 15 bases, with 16 bases between. The CDR3 totals 13 residues. Germline V gives CDR1 SGHRS, CDR2 YFSETQ.

This clonotype appeared many times. A junction boundary mismatches the germline segment, possibly from a read error. The rearrangement links TRBV20-1 to TRBJ1-2; D perhaps matches TRBD1 (5 bases). Germline values: CDR1 DFQATT, CDR2 SNEGSKA (reference sequence). The CDR3 totals 12 residues. CDR3 protein: CSAWPASRGPSF. The CDR3 DNA reads TGCAGTGCTTGGCCCGCTAGTAGGGGACCCTCCTTC.

The table lists this clonotype with many counts. The J gene is TRBJ2-2, the V gene TRBV24-1; D unclear. CDR1 is KGHDR, CDR2 SFDVKD, per germline. The CDR3 length is 14 residues. V gave up 3 bases and J gave up 0 bases, with 4 bases separating them. CDR3 residues: CATSDSPNTGELFF. The CDR3 nucleotides read TGTGCCACCAGTGATAGCCCGAACACCGGGGAGCTGTTTTTT.

CDR3 residues: CASSQAPGVGRSTGELFF. For the CDR3, the DNA is TGTGCCAGCAGCCAGGCCCCGGGGGTAGGGAGGTCCACCGGGGAGCTGTTTTTT. The V and J genes are TRBV3-2 and TRBJ2-2; the D call in the table, TRBD1, was not verified against the DNA. TRBV3-2 is a known pseudogene. This CDR3 spans 18 amino acids.

There are many counts of this clonotype. The genes are TRBV7-9 and TRBJ2-1; D may be TRBD1 (5 bases). The CDR3 covers 16 residues. V lost 3 bases and J lost 0, with 12 bases in between. CDR1 is SEHNR, CDR2 FQNEAQ, per germline (reference sequence). CDR3 sequence reads: CASSFVWGSSYNEQFF. The CDR3 DNA reads TGTGCCAGCAGCTTCGTGTGGGGCAGCTCCTACAATGAGCAGTTCTTC. Together with reference TRBV7-9 and TRBJ2-1, the CDR3 gives the full variable domain: DTGVSQNPRHKITKRGQNVTFRCDPISEHNRLYWYRQTLGQGPEFLTYFQNEAQLEKSRLLSDRFSAERPKGSFSTLEIQRTEQGDSAMYLCASSFVWGSSYNEQFFGPGTRLTVL.

This clonotype was picked up many times. The genes are TRBV6-6 and TRBJ2-5, with D tentatively TRBD1 (7 bases). The CDR3 contains 14 residues. CDR1 is MNHNY and CDR2 is SVGAGI in the germline V gene (reference sequence). Trimming took off 7 bases at V and 2 bases at J, with 14 bases between the two ends. DNA for the CDR3: TGTGCCAGCACCATCCCAGGGGGGCAAGAGACCCAGTACTTC. Protein product: CASTIPGGQETQYF.

This clonotype was found many times. J is TRBJ2-1 and V is TRBV7-3; 11 bases are a match to TRBD2. Looked up from germline, CDR1 is SGHTA and CDR2 is FQGTGA. The junction had 9 bases not matched to a gene; V was cut back by 5 bases and J by 9 bases. The CDR3 covers 15 residues. In DNA, the CDR3 is TGTGCCAGCAGCCTTATAGCGGGGGGGCCTTCTGAGCAGTTCTTC. Protein sequence: CASSLIAGGPSEQFF.

This clonotype was counted ten times or more. This rearrangement joins TRBV5-6 to TRBJ1-3; D is uncertain. Trimming left V 1 base short and J 0 bases short, with 8 bases between. Per germline, CDR1 SGHDT and CDR2 YYEEEE. The length of the CDR3 is 15 residues. The CDR3 DNA is TGTGCCAGCAGCTTGTGGCTCGTCTCTGGAAACACCATATATTTT. Translation: CASSLWLVSGNTIYF.

This clonotype was picked up a small number of times. This sequence joins TRBV5-1 and TRBJ1-2; D unresolved. V shed 2 bases and J shed 1 base, with 15 bases lying between them. CDR1 is SGHRS, CDR2 YFSETQ, per germline. The length of the CDR3 is 16 residues. For the CDR3, the DNA is TGCGCCAGCAGCTTCCAGGCCCAGACGGATAACTATGGCTACACCTTC. Its protein product is CASSFQAQTDNYGYTF.

This clonotype has ten or more counts. The chain links TRBV20-1 to TRBJ2-5, with 8 bases fitting TRBD2. Germline CDR1 reads DFQATT; CDR2 reads SNEGSKA (reference sequence). This CDR3 is 16 amino acids long. The trim removed 1 base at V and 0 bases at J, leaving 7 bases unmatched. This CDR3 reads CSARVSGGWYQETQYF. For the CDR3, the DNA is TGCAGTGCTAGAGTCAGCGGGGGCTGGTACCAAGAGACCCAGTACTTC.

This clonotype was counted at least ten times. The chain has TRBV5-6 and TRBJ2-5; perhaps TRBD1 as D (6 bases). Germline CDR1 and CDR2: SGHDT and YYEEEE. The V end lost 1 base, the J end lost 5 bases, and 12 bases lay between the germline ends. The CDR3 spans 14 residues. The CDR3 nucleotides read TGTGCCAGCAGCTTGTGGGGGCAGGGCGAGACCCAGTACTTC. It translates to CASSLWGQGETQYF. Based on the CDR3 plus reference TRBV5-6 and TRBJ2-5, the full variable domain is DAGVTQSPTHLIKTRGQQVTLRCSPKSGHDTVSWYQQALGQGPQFIFQYYEEEERQRGNFPDRFSGHQFPNYSSELNVNALLLGDSALYLCASSLWGQGETQYFGPGTRLLVL.

Ten or more counts support this clonotype. V and J are TRBV15 and TRBJ2-3; no clear D. Germline CDR1 LNHNV, CDR2 YYDKDF (reference sequence). V lost 0 bases, J lost 4 bases, and 8 bases lay in between. The CDR3 has 14 amino acids. CDR3 coding DNA: TGTGCCACCAGCAGAGAAGAGTGGGCAGATACGCAGTATTTT. Translation: CATSREEWADTQYF.

This clonotype was found many times. V is TRBV6-5 and J is TRBJ2-5; 8 bases line up with TRBD2. CDR1 is MNHEY and CDR2 is SVGAGI in the germline V gene. V gave up 5 bases and J gave up 7 bases; unmatched junction bases: 6. The CDR3 spans 13 residues. The CDR3 loop reads CASSQGLGGTQYF. The CDR3 DNA follows: TGTGCCAGCAGTCAGGGACTAGGAGGGACCCAGTACTTC.

This rearrangement joins TRBV5-1 to TRBJ1-2, with TRBD1 matching 8 bases. The CDR3 runs to 16 residues. The germline V gene has CDR1 SGHRS and CDR2 YFSETQ. J lost 1 base, V lost 5 bases, and 10 bases had no gene match. The CDR3: CASSSETGANNYGYTF. CDR3 sequence (DNA): TGCGCCAGCAGTTCCGAGACAGGGGCGAATAACTATGGCTACACCTTC.

The sample holds many counts of this clonotype. The V and J genes are TRBV12-3 or TRBV12-4 and TRBJ1-6; no clear D. V lost 3 bases and J lost 6, with 3 bases in between. This CDR3 spans 12 amino acids. The CDR3 loop is CASSFSNSPLHF. For the CDR3, the DNA is TGTGCCAGCAGTTTCTCTAATTCACCCCTCCACTTT.

This clonotype has a count of ten or more. The CDR3 protein is CASKNRETGELFF. The CDR3 DNA sequence: TGTGCCAGTAAAAACCGAGAAACCGGGGAGCTGTTTTTT. The chain uses TRBV27 and TRBJ2-2; no definite D call. With 9 bases removed from V and 5 bases from J, the gap between germline ends came to 13 bases. The CDR3 sequence is 13 residues long. Germline V lookup: CDR1 MNHEY, CDR2 SMNVEV (reference sequence).

This clonotype appeared many times. V is TRBV4-3 and J is TRBJ2-5, with 15 bases aligning to TRBD2. Germline V CDR1 and CDR2: LGHNA, YSLEER. The CDR3 is made up of 19 amino acids. J was trimmed by 5 bases and V by 1 base; bases with no gene match: 11. For the CDR3, the DNA is TGCGCCAGCAGCCAAGTTGGACTAGCGGGGGGGCGGCTGGGGGAGACCCAGTACTTC. The encoded protein is CASSQVGLAGGRLGETQYF.

This chain joins TRBV9 and TRBJ2-3, with 12 bases aligning to TRBD2. Germline CDR1 SGDLS, CDR2 YYNGEE. The CDR3 sequence is 17 residues long. Trimming removed 2 bases from V and 1 base from J; junction bases left unmatched: 5. CDR3 protein: CASSVSGTSGRTDTQYF. The CDR3 bases are TGTGCCAGCAGCGTCTCTGGGACTAGCGGGCGCACAGATACGCAGTATTTT.

The sample holds many counts of this clonotype. The chain joins TRBV27 to TRBJ1-5; a weak D match, TRBD1 (5 bases). The V end was cut by 7 bases, the J end by 2 bases, with 18 bases between. CDR3 length equals 16 residues. The germline gives CDR1 MNHEY, CDR2 SMNVEV (reference sequence). The CDR3 loop is CASTSLAGTGNQPQHF. The CDR3 region has the DNA TGTGCCAGCACCTCCTTGGCAGGGACTGGCAATCAGCCCCAGCATTTT.

This clonotype was picked up many times. The rearrangement links TRBV7-9 to TRBJ2-3; no firm D call. V gave up 1 base and J gave up 0 bases, with 5 bases separating them. This CDR3 is 14 amino acids long. CDR1 is SEHNR, CDR2 FQNEAQ, per germline (reference sequence). For the CDR3, the DNA is TGTGCCAGCAGCTTAGTGGGGAGCACAGATACGCAGTATTTT. Amino acid sequence: CASSLVGSTDTQYF.

This clonotype has at least ten counts. The rearrangement links TRBV5-5 to TRBJ2-1; D is unclear. The CDR3 runs to 14 residues. The V end lost 0 bases, the J end lost 3 bases, and 7 bases lay between the germline ends. CDR1 is SGHKS, CDR2 YYEKEE, per germline (reference sequence). Written as DNA, the CDR3 is TGTGCCAGCAGCTTGGGAAATTTCTACAATGAGCAGTTCTTC. Translated: CASSLGNFYNEQFF.

The table lists this clonotype with many counts. This rearrangement joins TRBV7-3 to TRBJ1-2; TRBD1 matches at 7 bases. Losses at the gene ends were 0 bases for V and 7 bases for J; bases not matched to a gene: 14. The germline V gene has CDR1 SGHTA and CDR2 FQGTGA. CDR3 length: 17 residues. CDR3 nucleotide sequence: TGTGCCAGCAGCTTAACAGGAGGGGGCCCCTCCTCGGGTGGCTACACCTTC. Protein product: CASSLTGGGPSSGGYTF.

This clonotype has a count of ten or more. The CDR3 nucleotides read TGTGCCAGCTCCCGACTAGAGGGACAGGGGGCAGTGGAGCTGTTTTTT. It encodes CASSRLEGQGAVELFF. V gene TRBV18 combines with J gene TRBJ2-2; 12 positions agree with TRBD1. Germline V gene data show CDR1 as KGHSH and CDR2 as LQKENI. The CDR3 runs to 16 residues. The V and J ends lost 6 bases and 10 bases, in that order; junction bases with no gene match: 12.

The table lists this clonotype with many counts. The rearrangement uses TRBV20-1 and TRBJ2-3; TRBD2 matches at 7 bases. CDR1 and CDR2 (germline): DFQATT, SNEGSKA (reference sequence). The CDR3 covers 14 residues. The ends lost 5 bases at V and 6 bases at J; junction bases unmatched: 11. CDR3 bases: TGCAGTGCTGGGCGGACTAGACGGGCGGATACGCAGTATTTT. Encoded protein: CSAGRTRRADTQYF.